Below, 25 T cell receptor beta chains from the same sample are listed, as sequenced in a study of T cells in Graves' hyperthyroidism and ophthalmopathy. Amplification yielded TCR beta CDR3 regions, with RNA transcripts as the source. Using the HTBI primer set, a first-round RT-PCR was run on the TCR CDR3. TCRdb used MiXCR to reprocess the multiplex PCR reads, holding one entry per CDR3 protein. The data show 550,000 to 700,000 distinct CDR3 sequences, about 45% seen once. Sequencing input: peripheral blood or thyroid tissue (not recorded which). Receptors originate from an adult woman with Graves' disease, either hyperthyroidism or ophthalmopathy (not recorded which).

This clonotype was observed a single time. The chain has TRBV19 and TRBJ2-1; D is possibly TRBD1 or TRBD2 (6 bases each). The V gene's germline CDR1 is LNHDA and CDR2 SQIVND (reference sequence). This CDR3 region has 14 residues. Trimming pared 6 bases from V and 4 bases from J, leaving 13 bases between. For the CDR3, the DNA is TGTGCCAGTAGGAGGGGGACTGGGTACAATGAGCAGTTCTTC. This translates into CASRRGTGYNEQFF.

This clonotype has just one count. This chain joins TRBV11-2 and TRBJ1-6, with no clear D. Germline V gives CDR1 SGHAT, CDR2 FQNNGV. The CDR3 spans 17 residues. V gave up 2 bases and J gave up 10 bases, with 21 bases separating them. CDR3 coding DNA: TGTGCCAGCAGCTTATCCCTCGTACGGGTTGGCGCCTCACCCCTCCACTTT. Its translation is CASSLSLVRVGASPLHF.

About this clonotype itself: Possible read error: a much larger clone is one base away. The chain combines TRBV2 with TRBJ1-2, with D unresolved. This CDR3 has 11 amino acids. Germline-derived CDR1 and CDR2 are SNHLY and FYNNEI. V was cut by 8 bases and J by 7 bases, with 11 bases left in between. The CDR3 sequence: CASGPRVGYTF. In DNA, the CDR3 is TGTGCCAGCGGTCCAAGGGTTGGCTACACCTTC. Supplemented by reference TRBV2 and TRBJ1-2, the full variable domain reads EPEVTQTPSHQVTQMGQEVILRCVPISNHLYFYWYRQILGQKVEFLVSFYNNEISEKSEIFDDQFSVERPDGSNFTLKIRSTKLEDSAMYFCASGPRVGYTFGSGTRLTVV.

The chain employs TRBV10-1 and TRBJ1-1; D is unresolved. Germline CDR1 WNHNN, CDR2 SYGVQD (reference sequence). With 1 base removed from V and 10 bases from J, the gap between germline ends came to 16 bases. The CDR3 spans 14 residues. This CDR3 reads CASSELRGIIGAFF. As DNA, the CDR3 is TGCGCCAGCAGTGAGTTAAGAGGAATTATCGGAGCTTTCTTT.

The table lists this clonotype with many counts. The rearrangement links TRBV2 to TRBJ1-3; 7 bases agree with TRBD1. The CDR3 is 14 amino acids. Per the germline V gene, CDR1 is SNHLY and CDR2 is FYNNEI. Germline trimming cut 5 bases from V and 3 bases from J; bases unmatched to any gene: 4. The CDR3 DNA reads TGTGCCAGCAGTCCGACAGGGTTTGGAAACACCATATATTTT. Protein product: CASSPTGFGNTIYF. Full variable domain (outside the CDR3, taken from reference TRBV2 and TRBJ1-3): EPEVTQTPSHQVTQMGQEVILRCVPISNHLYFYWYRQILGQKVEFLVSFYNNEISEKSEIFDDQFSVERPDGSNFTLKIRSTKLEDSAMYFCASSPTGFGNTIYFGEGSWLTVV.

V usage is TRBV6-5 and J usage is TRBJ2-7, with TRBD1 identical over 9 bases. Germline lookup yields CDR1 MNHEY and CDR2 SVGAGI. The junction had 3 bases not matched to a gene; V was cut back by 7 bases and J by 2 bases. The CDR3 consists of 13 residues. This CDR3 reads CASTDRGTYEQYF. The CDR3 nucleotides read TGTGCCAGCACCGACAGGGGGACCTACGAGCAGTACTTC.

This clonotype occurred many times. CDR3 nucleotides: TGCAGCGTAGCACAGGGTTCCGGGGAGCTGTTTTTT. This translates into CSVAQGSGELFF. The genes are TRBV29-1 and TRBJ2-2; TRBD1 is a possible D gene (6 bases). Trimming took off 6 bases at V and 6 bases at J, with 11 bases between the two ends. CDR1 and CDR2 (germline): SQVTM, ANQGSEA. This CDR3 is built from 12 residues.

This clonotype came up a few times. The V call is TRBV28, the J call TRBJ2-5, with TRBD2 matching 10 bases. The V gene end was trimmed by 0 bases and the J gene end by 3 bases; junction bases not matched to a gene: 1. The CDR3 loop spans 15 amino acids. Germline V lookup: CDR1 MDHEN, CDR2 SYDVKM. Here the CDR3 DNA reads TGTGCCAGCAGTTTATGGGGACTAGCGAAAGAGACCCAGTACTTC. It yields the protein CASSLWGLAKETQYF.

Many counts were recorded for this clonotype. The chain has TRBV5-1 and TRBJ1-1, with 7 nucleotides matching TRBD1. The V segment lost 3 bases and the J segment 1 base; nucleotides outside the gene matches: 0. CDR1 is SGHRS and CDR2 is YFSETQ in the germline V gene. The CDR3 is made up of 13 amino acids. The chain's CDR3 is CASSWDRNTEAFF. The DNA for the CDR3 is TGCGCCAGCAGCTGGGACAGGAACACTGAAGCTTTCTTT.

This clonotype was picked up many times. The rearrangement joins TRBV5-1 to TRBJ1-1; D call uncertain. This CDR3 spans 15 amino acids. Germline CDR1 is SGHRS and CDR2 is YFSETQ. The V end lost 1 base, the J end lost 1 base, and 11 bases lay between the germline ends. In DNA form, the CDR3 reads TGCGCCAGCAGCTTGTTAAGGTATAAGAACACTGAAGCTTTCTTT. Protein product: CASSLLRYKNTEAFF.

This rearrangement joins TRBV9 to TRBJ2-7, with TRBD1 identical over 7 bases. CDR1 is SGDLS, CDR2 YYNGEE, per germline. The CDR3 covers 14 residues. J gave up 3 bases and V 3 bases, and 6 bases lay outside the gene matches. The CDR3 bases are TGTGCCAGCAGCGAGGACAGGAGAGACTACGAGCAGTACTTC. Its protein is CASSEDRRDYEQYF.

Ten or more counts support this clonotype. The DNA for the CDR3 is TGTGCCAGTATCGGCAGGCCCACTAACTATGGCTACACCTTC. Its translation: CASIGRPTNYGYTF. This chain connects TRBV19 to TRBJ1-2; D gene uncertain. The CDR3 extends over 14 amino acids. Between the trimmed V and J ends, which lost 7 bases and 0 bases, there was a span of 12 bases. CDR1 is LNHDA and CDR2 is SQIVND in the germline V gene (reference sequence).

In the case of this clonotype: A read error may account for a junction end that differs from germline. The rearrangement joins TRBV15 to TRBJ1-5, with TRBD1 identical over 9 bases. CDR1 LNHNV and CDR2 YYDKDF come from the germline V gene (reference sequence). CDR3 length: 11 amino acids. The CDR3 spells CATSGPGQGLF. DNA for the CDR3: TGTGCCACCAGCGGTCCGGGACAGGGACTTTTT.

Remarks on this clonotype: This may be a read error, as it is one base from a much larger clone. The chain employs TRBV6-1 and TRBJ1-2, with D possibly TRBD1 on 5 matching bases. The CDR3 spans 14 residues. V was trimmed by 6 bases and J by 3 bases, leaving 14 bases between them. CDR1 and CDR2 from the germline V gene are MNHNS and SASEGT. The CDR3 DNA follows: TGTGCCAGCAGCCTCGACAGTGTTCACTATGGCTACACCTTC. It translates to CASSLDSVHYGYTF.

The gene calls are TRBV15 and TRBJ2-7; 11 bases match TRBD2. V dropped 2 bases and J dropped 6; count of bases not matched to a gene: 6. From germline, CDR1 is LNHNV and CDR2 YYDKDF (reference sequence). The CDR3 extends over 15 amino acids. As DNA, the CDR3 is TGTGCCACCAGCAGACCTGGACTAGCGGGTGGCGAGCAGTACTTC. It yields the protein CATSRPGLAGGEQYF.

About this clonotype: A read error may explain this, as a much larger clone is one base away. The J gene is TRBJ1-5, the V gene TRBV5-1; D is uncertain. Germline V CDR1 and CDR2: SGHRS, YFSETQ. This CDR3 spans 17 amino acids. The chain's CDR3 is CASNQKIWTVGNQLQHF. The CDR3 DNA reads as TGCGCCAGCAACCAAAAGATTTGGACCGTCGGCAATCAGCTCCAGCATTTT.

This clonotype was observed at least ten times. This chain joins TRBV7-2 and TRBJ1-3; D is possibly TRBD1 (6 bases). The V gene's germline CDR1 is SGHTA and CDR2 FQGNSA. Between the trimmed V and J ends, which lost 4 bases and 8 bases, there was a span of 9 bases. The length of the CDR3 is 12 residues. The CDR3 protein is CASSSQGHTIYF. Written as DNA, the CDR3 is TGTGCCAGCAGCTCACAGGGACACACCATATATTTT.

The V and J genes are TRBV20-1 and TRBJ1-1, with D unclear. The V gene lost 6 bases and the J gene lost 1 base, with 12 bases spanning the gap. Per the germline V gene, CDR1 is DFQATT and CDR2 is SNEGSKA (reference sequence). The CDR3 is made up of 13 amino acids. The DNA for the CDR3 is TGCAGTGCCCTGGACGGAGGGAACACTGAAGCTTTCTTT. Translating it yields CSALDGGNTEAFF.

This clonotype was recorded at least ten times. J is TRBJ2-7 and V is TRBV6-5; 7 bases align to TRBD1. Germline V gene sequence: CDR1 MNHEY, CDR2 SVGAGI. V was pared by 6 bases and J by 3 bases, with 5 bases of the junction left unmatched. The CDR3 spans 13 residues. The CDR3 reads CASSSGQRYEQYF. The CDR3 DNA follows: TGTGCCAGCAGCTCGGGACAGCGCTACGAGCAGTACTTC.

V and J are TRBV2 and TRBJ2-5; D remains unclear. The CDR3 runs 12 residues. The V and J ends lost 1 base and 9 bases respectively, with 9 bases between them. CDR1 is SNHLY and CDR2 is FYNNEI in the germline V gene. CDR3 region: CASSEGKQPQYF. The CDR3 nucleotides are TGTGCCAGCAGTGAAGGGAAGCAGCCCCAGTACTTC.

The chain employs TRBV7-2 and TRBJ2-5; D is ambiguous. Looked up from germline, CDR1 is SGHTA and CDR2 is FQGNSA. V was trimmed by 9 bases and J by 5 bases, leaving 16 bases between them. CDR3 length: 13 amino acids. The CDR3 region is CASSIETAETQYF. CDR3 in DNA: TGTGCCAGTTCCATTGAGACGGCCGAGACCCAGTACTTC. Variable domain in full (rest from reference TRBV7-2 and TRBJ2-5): GAGVSQSPSNKVTEKGKDVELRCDPISGHTALYWYRQSLGQGLEFLIYFQGNSAPDKSGLPSDRFSAERTGGSVSTLTIQRTQQEDSAVYLCASSIETAETQYFGPGTRLLVL.

The gene calls are TRBV5-1 and TRBJ1-6; 8 nucleotides match TRBD1. Germline lookup yields CDR1 SGHRS and CDR2 YFSETQ. Trimming cost V 5 bases and J 7 bases; bases outside gene matches: 8. The CDR3 spans 15 residues. The CDR3 nucleotides are TGCGCCAGCAGTGGGACGGGACAGGAGAATTCACCCCTCCACTTT. It yields the protein CASSGTGQENSPLHF.

Worth noting for this clonotype: Sequence at one end of the junction differs from germline and may be a read error. This chain connects TRBV10-2 to TRBJ1-2; 7 bases are shared with TRBD1. The CDR3 is 12 amino acids. The germline gives CDR1 WSHSY, CDR2 SAAADI. For the CDR3, the DNA is TGTGCCAGCTCCGACAGGGCAAATGGCTACACCTTC. It codes for CASSDRANGYTF.

The chain is built from TRBV2 and TRBJ2-7; 7 bases are a match to TRBD1. J lost 1 base, V lost 5 bases, and 11 bases had no gene match. The CDR3 consists of 16 residues. CDR1 SNHLY and CDR2 FYNNEI come from the germline V gene. The CDR3 reads CASSTTGDSISYEQYF. CDR3 sequence (DNA): TGTGCCAGCAGTACAACCGGGGACAGCATTTCCTACGAGCAGTACTTC.

This clonotype was counted a single time. A much larger clone differs by one base, so this may be a read error. The V and J genes are TRBV5-1 and TRBJ2-5, with 15 bases identical to TRBD2. This CDR3 comprises 16 residues. With 0 bases clipped from V and 7 bases from J, the junction kept 4 bases outside the gene matches. Germline CDR1 is SGHRS and CDR2 is YFSETQ. CDR3 amino acids: CASSLESGLAGGTQYF. CDR3 nucleotides: TGCGCCAGCAGCTTGGAGTCGGGACTAGCGGGGGGGACCCAGTACTTC.